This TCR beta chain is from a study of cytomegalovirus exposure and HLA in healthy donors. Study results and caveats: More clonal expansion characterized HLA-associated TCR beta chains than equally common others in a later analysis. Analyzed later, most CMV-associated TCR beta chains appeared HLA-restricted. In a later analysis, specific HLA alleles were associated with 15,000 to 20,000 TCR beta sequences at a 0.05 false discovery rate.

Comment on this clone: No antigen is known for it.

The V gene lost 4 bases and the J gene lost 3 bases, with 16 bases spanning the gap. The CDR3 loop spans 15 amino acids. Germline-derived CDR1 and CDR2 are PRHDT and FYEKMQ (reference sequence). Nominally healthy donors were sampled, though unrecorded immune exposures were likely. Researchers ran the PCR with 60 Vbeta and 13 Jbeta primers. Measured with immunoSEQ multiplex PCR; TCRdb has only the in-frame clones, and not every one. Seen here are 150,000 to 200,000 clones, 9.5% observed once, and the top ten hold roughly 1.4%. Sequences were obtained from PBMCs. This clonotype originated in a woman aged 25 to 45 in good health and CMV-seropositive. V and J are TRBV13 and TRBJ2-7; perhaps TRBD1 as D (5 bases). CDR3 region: CASSSRERGYYEQYF. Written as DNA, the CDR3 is TGTGCCAGCAGCTCCCGTGAAAGGGGCTACTACGAGCAGTACTTC.